The 26 T cell receptor beta chains below come from one sample, sequenced in a study of control samples from healthy donors and cancer patients (dated by TCRdb to 2020 to 2022). Receptor amplification or capture employed the immunoSEQ multiplex PCR assay. TCRdb carries this immuneACCESS record with in-frame sequences only. Its versions omit some clonotypes, under half of them owing to an unresolved V gene in the studies checked, with the rest unexplained. The sample table contains tens of thousands of clones; only one count was recorded for over 85% of them. The ten largest make up about 1.5% of the sample. The source material was blood. The receptors shown here come from a woman in her twenties or thirties in good health.

The chain uses TRBV4-2 and TRBJ1-3; D gene unclear. This CDR3 contains 18 residues. CDR1 is LGHNA and CDR2 is YNFKEQ in the germline V gene. V was pared by 5 bases and J by 0 bases, with 20 bases between. CDR3 residues: CASSSQDLVPLSGNTIYF. DNA for the CDR3: TGTGCCAGCAGCTCTCAGGACCTGGTCCCTCTCTCTGGAAACACCATATATTTT.

The chain joins TRBV23-1 to TRBJ1-6; 9 bases line up with TRBD1. TRBV23-1 is labeled an ORF, and its function is uncertain. V shed 0 bases and J 7 bases; nucleotides not matched to a gene: 10. The CDR3 totals 18 residues. CDR3 in DNA: TGCGCCAGCAGTCAATCGATGGGACAGGGTGAGATAAATTCACCCCTCCACTTT. Protein sequence: CASSQSMGQGEINSPLHF.

The chain is built from TRBV28 and TRBJ1-2, with D uncertain. Trimming removed 8 bases at V and 5 bases at J, with 15 bases between. From germline, CDR1 is MDHEN and CDR2 SYDVKM. CDR3 length equals 13 residues. CDR3 sequence reads: CASSLGYSYGYTF. As DNA, the CDR3 is TGTGCCAGCTCGTTGGGGTACAGTTATGGCTACACCTTC.

The rearrangement joins TRBV5-1 to TRBJ2-3; D is perhaps TRBD1 or TRBD2 (5 bases each). V was cut by 4 bases and J by 4 bases, with 13 bases left in between. CDR1 and CDR2 from the germline V gene are SGHRS and YFSETQ. The CDR3 covers 14 residues. DNA for the CDR3: TGCGCCAGCAGCCTGGGGACCACCGCAGATACGCAGTATTTT. This translates into CASSLGTTADTQYF.

The rearrangement links TRBV11-3 to TRBJ1-2, with unresolved D. Trimming shortened V by 2 bases and J by 6 bases, and 10 bases separated the two germline ends. This CDR3 has 13 residues. Germline-derived CDR1 and CDR2 are SGHNT and YENEEA. The CDR3 bases are TGTGCCAGCAGCTTATACGGAGGGAATGGCTACACCTTC. Its protein product is CASSLYGGNGYTF.

This chain links TRBV6-5 with TRBJ2-3; a possible D gene is TRBD2 (5 bases). The germline V and J ends were trimmed by 8 bases and 2 bases, with 11 bases remaining between them. Per germline, CDR1 MNHEY and CDR2 SVGAGI. The CDR3 sequence is 13 residues long. This CDR3 is CASSRRDTDTQYF. CDR3 sequence (DNA): TGTGCCAGCTCCCGCCGGGACACAGATACGCAGTATTTT.

This clone was detected only once. This sequence joins TRBV14 and TRBJ1-5; unclear D gene. CDR3 length: 13 amino acids. The V and J ends lost 1 base and 6 bases respectively, with 7 bases between them. Looked up from germline, CDR1 is SGHDN and CDR2 is FVKESK. CDR3 sequence (DNA): TGTGCCAGCAGCCAAGTGTGCCGTCAGCCCCAGCATTTT. Its translation: CASSQVCRQPQHF.

This chain links TRBV4-1 with TRBJ1-5; no definite D call. V lost 2 bases and J lost 5, with 13 bases in between. Germline loops: CDR1 MGHRA, CDR2 YSYEKL. The CDR3 has 15 residues. The CDR3 coding sequence is TGCGCCAGCAGCCAATTTCTGATCGTTTATCAGCCCCAGCATTTT. Encoded protein: CASSQFLIVYQPQHF.

The chain carries TRBV6-1 and TRBJ1-5; D is unresolved. V gave up 0 bases and J gave up 16 bases, with 16 bases separating them. Germline-derived CDR1 and CDR2 are MNHNS and SASEGT. This CDR3 has 13 residues. CDR3 nucleotides: TGTGCCAGCAGTGAAGCTCCGCCGGACGTCAAACATTTT. It is translated as CASSEAPPDVKHF.

The chain uses TRBV7-6 and TRBJ2-5; 8 bases fit TRBD2. The CDR3 is 15 amino acids. V shed 5 bases and J 2 bases; nucleotides not matched to a gene: 7. Germline V gene lookup returns CDR1 SGHVS and CDR2 FNYEAQ. The CDR3 here is CASSPVLAAQETQYF. The CDR3 coding sequence is TGTGCCAGCAGCCCAGTACTAGCGGCACAAGAGACCCAGTACTTC.

The chain links TRBV27 to TRBJ2-3; 7 nucleotides agree with TRBD1. Germline CDR1 reads MNHEY; CDR2 reads SMNVEV (reference sequence). This CDR3 spans 17 amino acids. Trimming at V came to 4 bases and at J to 3 bases, leaving 13 bases not matched to a gene. The CDR3 bases are TGTGCCAGCAGTTCTGTCCGACAGGGTGGTCGGACAGATACGCAGTATTTT. Protein product: CASSSVRQGGRTDTQYF.

The chain is built from TRBV3-1 (or the pseudogene TRBV3-2) and TRBJ2-7, with D perhaps TRBD1 (5 bases). V shed 2 bases and J shed 4 bases, with 12 bases lying between them. This CDR3 contains 14 residues. Germline V CDR1 and CDR2: LGHDT, YNNKEL (reference sequence). The CDR3 DNA sequence: TGTGCCAGCAGCCAATCGCAGGGAACGTACGAGCAGTACTTC. Its protein is CASSQSQGTYEQYF.

This rearrangement joins TRBV5-1 to TRBJ2-1; 7 bases match TRBD2. This CDR3 spans 16 amino acids. J gave up 3 bases and V 0 bases, and 6 bases lay outside the gene matches. Germline V CDR1 and CDR2: SGHRS, YFSETQ. CDR3 in DNA: TGCGCCAGCAGCTTGGGGGTGGCTAGCGGCTACAATGAGCAGTTCTTC. Protein sequence: CASSLGVASGYNEQFF.

The CDR3 DNA reads TGTGCCAGCAGCCGTCGCGGACTCACTTCGAACACTGAAGCTTTCTTT. It codes for CASSRRGLTSNTEAFF. The chain links TRBV5-6 to TRBJ1-1; D is undetermined. CDR3 size: 16 residues. The V gene lost 4 bases and the J gene lost 1 base, with 17 bases spanning the gap. Germline CDR1 is SGHDT and CDR2 is YYEEEE.

The V gene is TRBV11-2, the J gene TRBJ1-1; no firm D call. V gave up 5 bases and J gave up 4 bases, with 17 bases separating them. Germline CDR1 and CDR2: SGHAT and FQNNGV. The CDR3 spans 15 residues. The DNA of the CDR3 is TGTGCCAGCAGCCGTGGTGCGGGCGTGAGCACTGAAGCTTTCTTT. This codes for CASSRGAGVSTEAFF. Full variable domain (missing parts from reference TRBV11-2 and TRBJ1-1): EAGVAQSPRYKIIEKRQSVAFWCNPISGHATLYWYQQILGQGPKLLIQFQNNGVVDDSQLPKDRFSAERLKGVDSTLKIQPAKLEDSAVYLCASSRGAGVSTEAFFGQGTRLTVV.

This rearrangement joins TRBV3-1 (or the pseudogene TRBV3-2) to TRBJ1-1, with unresolved D. The V end lost 4 bases, the J end lost 6 bases, and 12 bases lay between the germline ends. Germline values: CDR1 LGHDT, CDR2 YNNKEL (reference sequence). CDR3 size: 13 residues. This CDR3 reads CASSPSRESEAFF. The CDR3 DNA follows: TGTGCCAGCAGCCCATCGAGGGAATCTGAAGCTTTCTTT.

The V and J genes are TRBV28 and TRBJ1-4; D is uncertain. The V gene's germline CDR1 is MDHEN and CDR2 SYDVKM. The CDR3 loop spans 11 amino acids. V lost 2 bases and J 8 bases, leaving 3 bases between the germline ends. CDR3 residues: CASSLAEKLFF. CDR3 DNA: TGTGCCAGCAGTTTAGCAGAAAAACTGTTTTTT. Looking up the rest from reference TRBV28 and TRBJ1-4 gives the full variable domain: DVKVTQSSRYLVKRTGEKVFLECVQDMDHENMFWYRQDPGLGLRLIYFSYDVKMKEKGDIPEGYSVSREKKERFSLILESASTNQTSMYLCASSLAEKLFFGSGTQLSVL.

The chain has TRBV7-2 and TRBJ1-1, with D perhaps TRBD1 (5 bases). CDR1 is SGHTA, CDR2 FQGNSA, per germline. The CDR3 contains 15 residues. Trimming removed 3 bases at V and 5 bases at J, with 16 bases between. CDR3 in amino acids: CASSFPGGSGTEAFF. The CDR3 nucleotides read TGTGCCAGCAGCTTCCCTGGGGGGTCAGGGACTGAAGCTTTCTTT. Looking up the rest from reference TRBV7-2 and TRBJ1-1 gives the full variable domain: GAGVSQSPSNKVTEKGKDVELRCDPISGHTALYWYRQSLGQGLEFLIYFQGNSAPDKSGLPSDRFSAERTGGSVSTLTIQRTQQEDSAVYLCASSFPGGSGTEAFFGQGTRLTVV.

This clone was picked up one time. The CDR3 region has the DNA TGTGCCAGCAGCCGGGGGGGGGATCAGCCCCAGCATTTT. Its translation is CASSRGGDQPQHF. V is TRBV6-5 and J is TRBJ1-5; perhaps TRBD1 as D (5 bases). Germline-derived CDR1 and CDR2 are MNHEY and SVGAGI. The CDR3 covers 13 residues. V was cut by 6 bases and J by 5 bases, with 11 bases left in between.

A word on this clone: A read error may account for a junction end that differs from germline. V is TRBV28 and J is TRBJ2-7; 8 bases fit TRBD2. Germline lookup yields CDR1 MDHEN and CDR2 SYDVKM. The CDR3 extends over 12 amino acids. DNA of the CDR3: TGTGCCAGCAGCCTTCTAGGCGGGAGGCCCGACTTC. It encodes CASSLLGGRPDF.

The chain links TRBV5-4 to TRBJ2-3; D gene ambiguous. Trimming took 1 base from V and 8 from J, leaving 11 bases between them. Germline CDR1 SGHNT, CDR2 YYREEE (reference sequence). This CDR3 has 13 amino acids. The CDR3 DNA is TGTGCCAGCAGCTTGTTCATCGGCCGTACGCAGTATTTT. Translated: CASSLFIGRTQYF.

This chain connects TRBV28 to TRBJ1-4, with 7 nucleotides matching TRBD1. The J segment lost 4 bases and the V segment lost 6 bases, leaving 5 bases of the junction unmatched. The CDR3 has 14 amino acids. Per germline, CDR1 MDHEN and CDR2 SYDVKM. The CDR3 DNA reads TGTGCCAGCAGCGGGACAGCGATTAATGAAAAACTGTTTTTT. As protein: CASSGTAINEKLFF.

The gene calls are TRBV28 and TRBJ1-2, with D unresolved. Germline assignment: CDR1 MDHEN and CDR2 SYDVKM. V shed 2 bases and J shed 8 bases, with 6 bases lying between them. The CDR3 contains 11 residues. The CDR3 protein is CASSLVGGYTF. The CDR3 DNA reads as TGTGCCAGCAGTTTAGTGGGAGGCTACACCTTC.

The V call is TRBV5-1, the J call TRBJ1-2, with unresolved D. The V end was cut by 4 bases, the J end by 1 base, with 20 bases between. The CDR3 is made up of 17 amino acids. Germline CDR1 reads SGHRS; CDR2 reads YFSETQ. Written as DNA, the CDR3 is TGCGCCAGCAGCCAAAATCCCGACGACGGACTTAACTATGGCTACACCTTC. Translated: CASSQNPDDGLNYGYTF.

The V gene is TRBV28, the J gene TRBJ2-1, with D possibly being TRBD1 or TRBD2 (5 bases each). V lost 4 bases and J lost 14, with 15 bases in between. CDR1 and CDR2 from the germline V gene are MDHEN and SYDVKM. The CDR3 has 12 residues. DNA for the CDR3: TGTGCCAGCAGTTCACGGGACCTCGGGGAGTTCTTC. It is translated as CASSSRDLGEFF.

The CDR3 region has the DNA TGTGCCAGTAGTATTTGGTCGGCAGGGAATGGCTACACCTTC. Translated, it gives CASSIWSAGNGYTF. This chain joins TRBV19 and TRBJ1-2, with a weak D call TRBD1 (5 bases). The CDR3 has 14 amino acids. V was trimmed by 3 bases and J by 6 bases, leaving 14 bases between them. Germline loops: CDR1 LNHDA, CDR2 SQIVND (reference sequence).